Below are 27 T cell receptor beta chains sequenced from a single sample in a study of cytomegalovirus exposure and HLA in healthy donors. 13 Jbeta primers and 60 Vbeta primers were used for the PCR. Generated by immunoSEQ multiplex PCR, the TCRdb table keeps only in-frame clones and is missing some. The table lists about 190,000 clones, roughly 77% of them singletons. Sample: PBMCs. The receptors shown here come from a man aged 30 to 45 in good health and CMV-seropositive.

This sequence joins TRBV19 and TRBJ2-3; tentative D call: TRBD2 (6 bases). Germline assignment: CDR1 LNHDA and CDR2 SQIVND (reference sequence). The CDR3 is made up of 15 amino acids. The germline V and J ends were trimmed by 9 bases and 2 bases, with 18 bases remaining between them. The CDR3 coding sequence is TGTGCCAGCCGCGATCTAGCGCGATACACAGATACGCAGTATTTT. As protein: CASRDLARYTDTQYF.

DNA for the CDR3: TGTGCCAGTAGTAGGGACCCCTTCGGGGGAGACTATGGCTACACCTTC. It is translated as CASSRDPFGGDYGYTF. The chain carries TRBV19 and TRBJ1-2; D possibly corresponds to TRBD1 (5 bases). The V and J ends lost 4 bases and 3 bases respectively, with 18 bases between them. The CDR3 is 16 residues long. Germline V gene lookup returns CDR1 LNHDA and CDR2 SQIVND (reference sequence).

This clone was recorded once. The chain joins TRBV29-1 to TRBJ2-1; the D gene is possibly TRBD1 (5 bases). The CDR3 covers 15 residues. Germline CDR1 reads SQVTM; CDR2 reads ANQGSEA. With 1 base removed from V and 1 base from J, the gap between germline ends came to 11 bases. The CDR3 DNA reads TGCAGCGTTGAAGGGGGCGGTGATTCCTACAATGAGCAGTTCTTC. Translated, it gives CSVEGGGDSYNEQFF.

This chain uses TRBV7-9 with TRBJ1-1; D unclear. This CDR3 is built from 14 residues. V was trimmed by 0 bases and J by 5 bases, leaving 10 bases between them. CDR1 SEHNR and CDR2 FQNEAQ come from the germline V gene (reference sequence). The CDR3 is CASSLAGAETEAFF. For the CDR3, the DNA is TGTGCCAGCAGCTTAGCGGGAGCGGAGACTGAAGCTTTCTTT.

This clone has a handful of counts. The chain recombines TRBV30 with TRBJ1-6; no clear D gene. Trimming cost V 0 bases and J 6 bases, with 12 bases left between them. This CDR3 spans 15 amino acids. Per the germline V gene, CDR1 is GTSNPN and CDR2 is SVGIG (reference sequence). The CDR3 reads CAWSVRRTVNSPLHF. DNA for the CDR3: TGTGCCTGGAGTGTACGTCGAACAGTTAATTCACCCCTCCACTTT.

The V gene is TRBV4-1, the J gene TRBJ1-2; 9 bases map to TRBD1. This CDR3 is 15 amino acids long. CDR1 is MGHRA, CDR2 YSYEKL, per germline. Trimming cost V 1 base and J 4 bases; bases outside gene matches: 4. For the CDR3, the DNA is TGCGCCAGCAGCCAAGGGACAGGGGATGCCTATGGCTACACCTTC. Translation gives CASSQGTGDAYGYTF.

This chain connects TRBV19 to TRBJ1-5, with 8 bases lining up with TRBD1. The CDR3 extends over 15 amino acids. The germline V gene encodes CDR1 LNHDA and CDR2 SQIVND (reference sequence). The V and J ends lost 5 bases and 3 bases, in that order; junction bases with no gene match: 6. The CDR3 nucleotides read TGTGCCAGTAGTCTTCGGACAGGGACCAATCAGCCCCAGCATTTT. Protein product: CASSLRTGTNQPQHF.

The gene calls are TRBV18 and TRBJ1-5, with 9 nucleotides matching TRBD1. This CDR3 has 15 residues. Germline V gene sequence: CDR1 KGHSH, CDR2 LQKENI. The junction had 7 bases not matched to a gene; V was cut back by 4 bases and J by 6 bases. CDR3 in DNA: TGTGCCAGCTCACGGACAGGGGTTCTCGGTCAGCCCCAGCATTTT. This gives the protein CASSRTGVLGQPQHF.

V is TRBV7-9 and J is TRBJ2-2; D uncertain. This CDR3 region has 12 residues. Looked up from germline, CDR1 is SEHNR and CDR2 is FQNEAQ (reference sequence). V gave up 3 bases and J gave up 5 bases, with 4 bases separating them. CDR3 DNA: TGTGCCAGCAGCTTTACTACCGGGGAGCTGTTTTTT. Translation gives CASSFTTGELFF.

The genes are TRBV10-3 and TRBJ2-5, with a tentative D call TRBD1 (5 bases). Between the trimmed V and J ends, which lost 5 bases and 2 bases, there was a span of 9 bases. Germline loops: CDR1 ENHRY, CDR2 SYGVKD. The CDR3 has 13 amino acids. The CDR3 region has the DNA TGTGCCATCAGTCCCACAGGTCAAGAGACCCAGTACTTC. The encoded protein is CAISPTGQETQYF.

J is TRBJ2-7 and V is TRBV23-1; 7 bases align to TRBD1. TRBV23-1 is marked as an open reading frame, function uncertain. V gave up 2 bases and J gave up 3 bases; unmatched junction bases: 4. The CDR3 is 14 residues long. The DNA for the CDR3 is TGCGCCAGCAGTCAAAGGGACAGTTACTACGAGCAGTACTTC. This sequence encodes CASSQRDSYYEQYF.

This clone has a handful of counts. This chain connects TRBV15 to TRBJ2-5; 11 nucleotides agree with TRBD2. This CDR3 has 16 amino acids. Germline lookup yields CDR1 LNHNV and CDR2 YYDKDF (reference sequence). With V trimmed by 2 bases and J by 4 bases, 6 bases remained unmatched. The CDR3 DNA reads TGTGCCACCAGCAGATTAGCGGGAGGGCCGGGAGAGACCCAGTACTTC. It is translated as CATSRLAGGPGETQYF. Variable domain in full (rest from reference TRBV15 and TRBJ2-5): DAMVIQNPRYQVTQFGKPVTLSCSQTLNHNVMYWYQQKSSQAPKLLFHYYDKDFNNEADTPDNFQSRRPNTSFCFLDIRSPGLGDTAMYLCATSRLAGGPGETQYFGPGTRLLVL.

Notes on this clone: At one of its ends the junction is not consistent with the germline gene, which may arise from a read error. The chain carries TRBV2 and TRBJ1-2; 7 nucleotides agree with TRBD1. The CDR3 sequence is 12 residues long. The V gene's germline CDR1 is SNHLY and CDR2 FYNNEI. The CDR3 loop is CAEAGTDDGYTF. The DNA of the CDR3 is TGCGCCGAGGCCGGGACAGATGATGGCTACACCTTC.

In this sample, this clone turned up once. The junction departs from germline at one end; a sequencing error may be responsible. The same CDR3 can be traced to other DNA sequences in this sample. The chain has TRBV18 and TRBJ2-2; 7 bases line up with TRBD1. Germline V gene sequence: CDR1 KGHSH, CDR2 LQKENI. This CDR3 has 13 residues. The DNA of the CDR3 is TGTGCCAGCTCTCCACAGGGGACCGGGGAGCTGTTTTTT. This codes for CASSPQGTGELFF.

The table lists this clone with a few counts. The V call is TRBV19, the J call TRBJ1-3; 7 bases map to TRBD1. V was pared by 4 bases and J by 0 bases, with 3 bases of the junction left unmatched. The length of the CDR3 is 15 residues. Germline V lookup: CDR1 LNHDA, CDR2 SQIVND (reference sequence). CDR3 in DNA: TGTGCCAGTAGTAGCGACAGGGTCTCTGGAAACACCATATATTTT. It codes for CASSSDRVSGNTIYF.

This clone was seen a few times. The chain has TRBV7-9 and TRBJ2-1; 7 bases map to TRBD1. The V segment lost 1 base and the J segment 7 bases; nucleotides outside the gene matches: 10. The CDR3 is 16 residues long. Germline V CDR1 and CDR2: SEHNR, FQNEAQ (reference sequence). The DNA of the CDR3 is TGTGCCAGCAGCTTAGGGCAGGGGGTGAAGGGGAATGAGCAGTTCTTC. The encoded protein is CASSLGQGVKGNEQFF.

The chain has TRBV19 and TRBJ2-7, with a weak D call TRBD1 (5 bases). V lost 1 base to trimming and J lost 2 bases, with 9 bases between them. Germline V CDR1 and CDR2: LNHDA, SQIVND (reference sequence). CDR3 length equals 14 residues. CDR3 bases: TGTGCCAGTAGTATAGGGTTGGGGCCCTACGAGCAGTACTTC. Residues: CASSIGLGPYEQYF.

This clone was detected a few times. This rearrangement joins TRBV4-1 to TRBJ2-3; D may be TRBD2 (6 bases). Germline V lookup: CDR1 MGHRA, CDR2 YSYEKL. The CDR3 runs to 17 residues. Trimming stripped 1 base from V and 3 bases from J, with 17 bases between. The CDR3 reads CASSQGSGGIRTDTQYF. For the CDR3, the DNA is TGCGCCAGCAGCCAAGGGTCGGGCGGGATTAGGACAGATACGCAGTATTTT.

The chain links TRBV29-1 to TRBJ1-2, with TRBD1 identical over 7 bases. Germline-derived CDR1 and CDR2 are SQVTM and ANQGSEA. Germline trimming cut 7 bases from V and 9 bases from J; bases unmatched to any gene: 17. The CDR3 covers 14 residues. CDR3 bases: TGCAGCGGGACACTTCCCGGGACAGAGAGTAGCTACACCTTC. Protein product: CSGTLPGTESSYTF.

CDR3 nucleotide sequence: TGTGCCAGCAGCTTAGGAGGGGGCGTAGGGTCCTACGAGCAGTACTTC. Translation gives CASSLGGGVGSYEQYF. The rearrangement links TRBV7-2 to TRBJ2-7, with TRBD1 matching over 7 bases. Germline CDR1 SGHTA, CDR2 FQGNSA. V dropped 1 base and J dropped 1; count of bases not matched to a gene: 7. The CDR3 consists of 16 residues.

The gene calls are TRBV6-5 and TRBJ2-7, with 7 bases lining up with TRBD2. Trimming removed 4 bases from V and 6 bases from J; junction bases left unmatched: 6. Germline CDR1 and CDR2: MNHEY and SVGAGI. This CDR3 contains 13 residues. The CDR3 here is CASSWAREGEQYF. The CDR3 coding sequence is TGTGCCAGCAGTTGGGCAAGGGAGGGCGAGCAGTACTTC.

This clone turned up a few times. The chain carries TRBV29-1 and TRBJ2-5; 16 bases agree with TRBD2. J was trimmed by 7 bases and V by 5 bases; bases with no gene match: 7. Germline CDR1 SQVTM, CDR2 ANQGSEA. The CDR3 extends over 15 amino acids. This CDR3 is CSVPGTSGRVGTQYF. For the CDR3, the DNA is TGCAGCGTTCCCGGGACTAGCGGGAGGGTGGGGACCCAGTACTTC.

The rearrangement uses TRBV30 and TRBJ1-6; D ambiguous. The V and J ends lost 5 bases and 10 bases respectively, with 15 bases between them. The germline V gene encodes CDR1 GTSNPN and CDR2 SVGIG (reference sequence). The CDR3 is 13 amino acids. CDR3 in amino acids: CAWRLGSDSPLHF. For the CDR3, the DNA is TGTGCCTGGCGCCTCGGAAGCGACTCACCCCTCCACTTT. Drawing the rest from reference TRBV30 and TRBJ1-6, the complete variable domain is SQTIHQWPATLVQPVGSPLSLECTVEGTSNPNLYWYRQAAGRGLQLLFYSVGIGQISSEVPQNLSASRPQDRQFILSSKKLLLSDSGFYLCAWRLGSDSPLHFGNGTRLTVT.

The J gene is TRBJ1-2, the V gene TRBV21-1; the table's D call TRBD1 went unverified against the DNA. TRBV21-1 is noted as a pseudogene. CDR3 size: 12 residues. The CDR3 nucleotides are TGTGCCAGCAGCACCAGGGTGGGCGGCTACACCTTC. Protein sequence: CASSTRVGGYTF.

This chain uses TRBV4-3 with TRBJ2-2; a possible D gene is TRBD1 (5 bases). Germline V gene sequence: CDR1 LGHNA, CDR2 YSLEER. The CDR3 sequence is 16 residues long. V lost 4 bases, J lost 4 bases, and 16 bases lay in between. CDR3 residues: CASSPVGQGITGELFF. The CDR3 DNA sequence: TGCGCCAGCAGCCCAGTTGGCCAGGGAATCACCGGGGAGCTGTTTTTT.

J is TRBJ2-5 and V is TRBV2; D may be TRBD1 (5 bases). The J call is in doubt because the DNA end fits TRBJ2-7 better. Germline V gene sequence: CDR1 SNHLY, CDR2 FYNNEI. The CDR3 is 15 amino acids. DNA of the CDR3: TGTGCCAGCAGTGAAGCGCAGAGAAGGGGCTACGAGCAGTACTTC. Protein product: CASSEAQRRGYEQYF.

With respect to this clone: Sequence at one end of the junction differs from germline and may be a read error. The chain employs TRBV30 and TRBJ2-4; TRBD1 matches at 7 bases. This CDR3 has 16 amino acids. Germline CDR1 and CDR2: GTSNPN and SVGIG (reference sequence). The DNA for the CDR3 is TGTGCCTGGAGTGGGGGGACAGCCCTAGCCAAAAACATTCGGTACTTC. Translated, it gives CAWSGGTALAKNIRYF.